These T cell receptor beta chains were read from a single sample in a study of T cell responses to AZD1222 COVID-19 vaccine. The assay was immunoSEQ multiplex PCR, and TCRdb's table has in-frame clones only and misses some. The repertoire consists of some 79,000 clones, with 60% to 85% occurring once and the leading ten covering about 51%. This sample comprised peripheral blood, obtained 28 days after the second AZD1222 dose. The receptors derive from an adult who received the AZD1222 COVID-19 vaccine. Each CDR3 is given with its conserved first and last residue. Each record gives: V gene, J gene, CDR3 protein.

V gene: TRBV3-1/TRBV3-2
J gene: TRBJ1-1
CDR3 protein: CASSLPGTEAFF

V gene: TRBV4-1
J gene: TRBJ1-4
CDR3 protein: CASSQDERGFGKLFF

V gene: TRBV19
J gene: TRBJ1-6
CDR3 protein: CASRSSGGPVGSPLHF

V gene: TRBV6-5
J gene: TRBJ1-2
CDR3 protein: CASSYEHRGNYGYTF

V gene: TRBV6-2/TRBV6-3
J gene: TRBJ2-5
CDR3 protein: CASSYSRKKGFEETQYF

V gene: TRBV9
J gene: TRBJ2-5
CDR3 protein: CASSVDRQETQYF

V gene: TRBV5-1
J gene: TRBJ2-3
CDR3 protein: CASSSPGTGADTQYF

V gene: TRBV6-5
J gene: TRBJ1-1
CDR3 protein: CASSPTGRYTEAFF

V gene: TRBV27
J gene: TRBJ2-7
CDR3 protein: CASSFPTPGTGVYEQYF

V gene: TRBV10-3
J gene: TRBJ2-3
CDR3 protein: CAISESIGVPSTDTQYF

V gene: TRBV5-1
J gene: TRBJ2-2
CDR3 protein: CASSIGTSHTGELFF

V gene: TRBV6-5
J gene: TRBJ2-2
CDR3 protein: CASSYRTAGGELFF

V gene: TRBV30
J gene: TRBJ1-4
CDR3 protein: CAWDTRGGLGEKLFF

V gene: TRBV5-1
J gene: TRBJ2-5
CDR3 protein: CASSARQGKKTQYF

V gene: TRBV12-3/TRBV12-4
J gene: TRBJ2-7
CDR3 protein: CASRHGELQVQYF

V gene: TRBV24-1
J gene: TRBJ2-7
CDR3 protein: CATSDSAGYPYEQYF

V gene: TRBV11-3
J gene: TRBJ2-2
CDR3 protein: CASSLPRGANTGELFF

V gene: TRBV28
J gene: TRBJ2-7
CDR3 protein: CAHRRQRDYEQYF

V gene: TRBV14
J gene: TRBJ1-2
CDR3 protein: CASSQDVGYTF

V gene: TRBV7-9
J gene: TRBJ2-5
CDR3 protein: CASSLGGQGSRETQYF

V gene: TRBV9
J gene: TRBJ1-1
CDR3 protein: CASSVSSQGVTEAFF

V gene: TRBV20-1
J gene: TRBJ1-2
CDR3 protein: CSVDRDYGYTF